The 10 T cell receptor beta chains below come from one sample, sequenced in a study of cytomegalovirus exposure and HLA in healthy donors. PCR involved 60 Vbeta and 13 Jbeta primers. The repertoire was sequenced with immunoSEQ multiplex PCR; TCRdb's copy has only in-frame clones and lacks some. Of about 100,000 clones listed, about 70% are singletons. The source material was PBMCs. The source is a man in his forties or fifties in good health and CMV-seropositive.

CDR3 protein: CASSPGHSPNSPLHF. The CDR3 DNA is TGTGCCAGCAGCCCCGGACACTCACCTAATTCACCCCTCCACTTT. V is TRBV6-5 and J is TRBJ1-6; possible D gene TRBD1, 5 bases. CDR3 length: 15 amino acids. The V end lost 6 bases, the J end lost 6 bases, and 15 bases lay between the germline ends. CDR1 MNHEY and CDR2 SVGAGI come from the germline V gene.

The rearrangement links TRBV20-1 to TRBJ1-1; TRBD1 agrees at 7 bases. The CDR3 consists of 11 residues. V shed 6 bases and J 7 bases; nucleotides not matched to a gene: 5. Germline-derived CDR1 and CDR2 are DFQATT and SNEGSKA (reference sequence). For the CDR3, the DNA is TGCAGTGCCATAAGACAGGGTGAAGCTTTCTTT. Protein: CSAIRQGEAFF.

A single count supports this clone. V and J are TRBV5-1 and TRBJ1-4, with D possibly being TRBD1 (5 bases). The CDR3 has 15 residues. The V and J ends lost 4 bases and 7 bases respectively, with 17 bases between them. From germline, CDR1 is SGHRS and CDR2 YFSETQ. The CDR3 loop reads CASSDAGRMPEKLFF. The CDR3 DNA sequence: TGCGCCAGCAGCGATGCGGGACGGATGCCTGAAAAACTGTTTTTT.

The CDR3 coding sequence is TGTGCCGGGATGACCTGGACAGGGAGCTATGGCTACACCTTC. This codes for CAGMTWTGSYGYTF. The chain couples TRBV6-1 to TRBJ1-2; 8 positions agree with TRBD1. The CDR3 spans 14 residues. V shed 11 bases and J 4 bases; nucleotides not matched to a gene: 12. Germline lookup yields CDR1 MNHNS and CDR2 SASEGT.

The chain combines TRBV7-2 with TRBJ2-3; D unclear. This CDR3 contains 17 residues. V was pared by 1 base and J by 2 bases, with 16 bases between. From germline, CDR1 is SGHTA and CDR2 FQGNSA. The CDR3 coding sequence is TGTGCCAGCAGCTTAGACCTTTATCTAGACTCCACAGATACGCAGTATTTT. Translating it yields CASSLDLYLDSTDTQYF.

The chain links TRBV7-3 to TRBJ2-2, with 11 positions matching TRBD1. Trimming cost V 4 bases and J 5 bases; bases outside gene matches: 3. Germline CDR1 SGHTA, CDR2 FQGTGA. CDR3 length: 15 residues. The CDR3 reads CASSSGTGGTGELFF. The CDR3 nucleotides read TGTGCCAGCAGCTCCGGGACAGGGGGGACCGGGGAGCTGTTTTTT.

The chain combines TRBV27 with TRBJ1-2; no reliable D call. The germline V gene encodes CDR1 MNHEY and CDR2 SMNVEV (reference sequence). The length of the CDR3 is 14 residues. Deletions cut 5 bases from V and 4 bases from J, with 14 bases between. This CDR3 reads CASSPLGSRYGYTF. The CDR3 DNA sequence: TGTGCCAGCAGTCCCCTGGGGAGTCGCTATGGCTACACCTTC.

V usage is TRBV11-2 and J usage is TRBJ2-3; TRBD1 might be the D (6 bases). The CDR3 extends over 17 amino acids. Trimming took off 5 bases at V and 0 bases at J, with 18 bases between the two ends. CDR1 and CDR2 (germline): SGHAT, FQNNGV. CDR3 sequence (DNA): TGTGCCAGCAGCATTAGGGGGTCTTCCCTTAGCACAGATACGCAGTATTTT. Protein sequence: CASSIRGSSLSTDTQYF. The full variable domain, rest sourced from reference TRBV11-2 and TRBJ2-3, is EAGVAQSPRYKIIEKRQSVAFWCNPISGHATLYWYQQILGQGPKLLIQFQNNGVVDDSQLPKDRFSAERLKGVDSTLKIQPAKLEDSAVYLCASSIRGSSLSTDTQYFGPGTRLTVL.

This rearrangement joins TRBV4-2 to TRBJ1-4, with 9 bases matching TRBD1. J gave up 6 bases and V 5 bases, and 16 bases lay outside the gene matches. The germline V gene has CDR1 LGHNA and CDR2 YNFKEQ. CDR3 size: 18 residues. For the CDR3, the DNA is TGTGCCAGCAGCACGGGACAGGGAGGTATAGCCCTATATGAAAAACTGTTTTTT. This codes for CASSTGQGGIALYEKLFF.

The rearrangement joins TRBV7-2 to TRBJ2-2; no clear D. V lost 6 bases and J 6 bases, leaving 11 bases between the germline ends. The CDR3 spans 13 residues. Germline V CDR1 and CDR2: SGHTA, FQGNSA. The CDR3 nucleotides are TGTGCCAGCAGTAGCACTAAGGCCGGGGAGCTGTTTTTT. It encodes CASSSTKAGELFF.